What follows describes a single T cell receptor beta chain. Its antigen is not known. Germline CDR1 reads MGHRA; CDR2 reads YSYEKL. CDR3 length: 16 residues. Trimming stripped 0 bases from V and 5 bases from J, with 14 bases between. The sample originates from a study of shared clonotypes between healthy human individuals. The wider study: The donor pool was made up of two women and a few men aged 18 to 49.

Study outcomes and limitations: Memory subsets generally showed smaller estimated richness than naive subsets did.

Sequencing used immunoSEQ multiplex PCR; TCRdb keeps in-frame clones, though not all of them. The sample records more than 400,000 clones, about 95% being singletons. The clonotype originates from a woman in her thirties in good health. This chain connects TRBV4-1 to TRBJ1-5; D remains ambiguous. Specimen: naive CD4+ T cells sorted from blood. Indicated subset: CD45RA+ positively selected. The CDR3 is CASSQDSANSYQPQHF. CDR3 coding DNA: TGCGCCAGCAGCCAAGATAGCGCCAATAGTTATCAGCCCCAGCATTTT.